This T cell receptor beta chain originates from a study of neurological immune-mediated disorders. Germline V CDR1 and CDR2: SGHVS, FNYEAQ. The CDR3 sequence is 14 residues long. Trimming cost V 3 bases and J 4 bases, with 12 bases left between them. 5'RACE with 10-nucleotide random UMIs generated the cDNA. TCRdb recomputed calls from the 5' RACE reads with MiXCR, one row per CDR3 protein. The sample consists of tens of thousands of distinct CDR3 sequences, 10% of them appearing once. Many counts were recorded for this clonotype. The V call is TRBV7-6, the J call TRBJ2-5; D unclear. Sequencing used PBMCs. The sequence came from a man aged 40-55 years in good health. The CDR3 DNA follows: TGTGCCAGCAGCTTTAATCCCGCCGTAGAGACCCAGTACTTC. Its translation: CASSFNPAVETQYF.